This T cell receptor beta chain was sequenced during a study of blood T cell repertoires in COVID-19. Study-wide background: Researchers got acute and convalescent COVID-19 samples from the United States, Italy and Spain. T cells, B-cell-depleted T cells, or PBMCs provided the cDNA or gDNA that served as material.

Produced via immunoSEQ multiplex PCR; TCRdb's table is partial and in-frame only. Of 250,000 to 350,000 clones in the sample, approximately 84% were seen once. On this clone itself: Other DNA sequences in the sample encode the same CDR3.

Trimming pared 6 bases from V and 3 bases from J, leaving 8 bases between. Germline-derived CDR1 and CDR2 are MGHDK and SYGVNS. The CDR3 totals 12 residues. This chain joins TRBV25-1 and TRBJ1-1; TRBD1 is a possible D gene (5 bases). Input material: peripheral blood. This clonotype was obtained from a human donor with COVID-19, enrolled during active disease. The donor label of this sample is uncertain. CDR3 loop: CASRKGDTEAFF. The CDR3 nucleotides are TGTGCCAGCAGGAAAGGGGACACTGAAGCTTTCTTT.